The source of this T cell receptor (beta chain) is a study of T cell responses to AZD1222 COVID-19 vaccine. The V and J ends lost 4 bases and 4 bases respectively, with 11 bases between them. Germline V gene sequence: CDR1 MDHEN, CDR2 SYDVKM. The CDR3 is 14 amino acids. Of note for this clone: Its specificity is not known.

Broader study findings: The donor group comprised mostly white British people and more females; the analysis possibly underestimated clonal diversity. The CD4 TCRs associated with vaccination extended across spike and predominated at 160-218 and 743-854. Once two AZD1222 doses were given, Spike-specific TCR breadth and depth went up. As reported, nearly half of all spike-specific TCRs target variant regions that are unmutated.

Some clones are missing from TCRdb's copy, which holds only in-frame ones; the method was immunoSEQ multiplex PCR. The sample has about 130,000 clones; 90% are singletons. This chain connects TRBV28 to TRBJ1-5; D is unclear. The sample here was peripheral blood, taken on day 0 of MenACWY control vaccination. The source of this sequence is an adult in good health. The DNA for the CDR3 is TGTGCCAGCAGTTCGCCGGCGGGGAATCAGCCCCAGCATTTT. Translating it yields CASSSPAGNQPQHF.